This passage covers 14 T cell receptor beta chains from one sample sequenced in a study of OX40 agonist ivuxolimab in advanced cancers. Assay used: immunoSEQ multiplex PCR; TCRdb lists only in-frame clones, some missing. The sample has some 69,000 clones, 65% to 80% seen once. The input for sequencing was CD4+ or CD8+ T cells sorted from blood, taken in a trial of the OX40 agonist ivuxolimab. The receptors here all came from an adult with an advanced solid tumor such as melanoma, head and neck, liver or kidney cancer.

The CDR3 nucleotides read TGTGCCAGCAGCGCGAATGCAGGGTGGAATCAGCCCCAGCATTTT. Translated, it gives CASSANAGWNQPQHF. The V call is TRBV7-6, the J call TRBJ1-5; a possible D gene is TRBD1 (5 bases). The V and J ends lost 5 bases and 4 bases respectively, with 15 bases between them. Germline loops: CDR1 SGHVS, CDR2 FNYEAQ. This CDR3 has 15 amino acids. Based on the CDR3 plus reference TRBV7-6 and TRBJ1-5, the full variable domain is GAGVSQSPRYKVTKRGQDVALRCDPISGHVSLYWYRQALGQGPEFLTYFNYEAQQDKSGLPNDRFSAERPEGSISTLTIQRTEQRDSAMYRCASSANAGWNQPQHFGDGTRLSIL.

This chain connects TRBV30 to TRBJ2-1, with TRBD2 matching 9 bases. Germline values: CDR1 GTSNPN, CDR2 SVGIG (reference sequence). The CDR3 consists of 17 residues. V dropped 1 base and J dropped 0; count of bases not matched to a gene: 7. As DNA, the CDR3 is TGTGCCTGGAGTGCGGAGAGCGGGGGGCTCTCCTACAATGAGCAGTTCTTC. It codes for CAWSAESGGLSYNEQFF.

This chain joins TRBV18 and TRBJ1-1; maybe TRBD1 (5 bases). V lost 5 bases, J lost 7 bases, and 14 bases lay in between. This CDR3 comprises 13 residues. The germline V gene encodes CDR1 KGHSH and CDR2 LQKENI. CDR3 nucleotides: TGTGCCAGCTCATCGGGACTTACTAATGAAGCTTTCTTT. Its translation: CASSSGLTNEAFF.

V usage is TRBV30 and J usage is TRBJ2-7; maybe TRBD2 (6 bases). The CDR3 runs to 11 residues. V was cut by 1 base and J by 13 bases, with 14 bases left in between. The germline gives CDR1 GTSNPN, CDR2 SVGIG (reference sequence). The CDR3 here is CAWSGQKTSYF. In nucleotides, the CDR3 is TGTGCCTGGAGTGGCCAAAAGACTAGTTACTTC.

The rearrangement joins TRBV5-4 to TRBJ1-4; perhaps TRBD1 as D (6 bases). This CDR3 is 17 amino acids long. V lost 3 bases to trimming and J lost 10 bases, with 25 bases between them. Germline CDR1 SGHNT, CDR2 YYREEE (reference sequence). As DNA, the CDR3 is TGTGCCAGCAGCTCAAACCGGGACAACTTCCAGGAGGGAAAACTGTTTTTT. It codes for CASSSNRDNFQEGKLFF.

V is TRBV13 and J is TRBJ2-5, with 8 nucleotides matching TRBD2. The junction had 7 bases not matched to a gene; V was cut back by 2 bases and J by 2 bases. CDR1 PRHDT and CDR2 FYEKMQ come from the germline V gene (reference sequence). CDR3 length equals 16 residues. CDR3 in DNA: TGTGCCAGCAGCTTATTAACTAGCGGTAGACAAGAGACCCAGTACTTC. Its translation is CASSLLTSGRQETQYF.

V and J are TRBV2 and TRBJ1-1, with a weak D call TRBD1 (5 bases). The CDR3 sequence is 13 residues long. V was clipped by 6 bases and J by 2 bases, with 10 bases between them. Germline V gene data show CDR1 as SNHLY and CDR2 as FYNNEI. The DNA for the CDR3 is TGTGCCAGCAGAGCAGGGTTAAACACTGAAGCTTTCTTT. Translated: CASRAGLNTEAFF.

The chain recombines TRBV5-5 with TRBJ2-7; TRBD1 matches at 7 bases. Germline V gene data show CDR1 as SGHKS and CDR2 as YYEKEE (reference sequence). The CDR3 loop spans 15 amino acids. With 4 bases clipped from V and 2 bases from J, the junction kept 9 bases outside the gene matches. DNA of the CDR3: TGTGCCAGCAGCGTAGCCGGACAGGAGACCTACGAGCAGTACTTC. It encodes CASSVAGQETYEQYF.

The V and J genes are TRBV28 and TRBJ2-3, with 7 bases lining up with TRBD2. Germline V gene sequence: CDR1 MDHEN, CDR2 SYDVKM. The CDR3 runs to 14 residues. The V segment lost 6 bases and the J segment 6 bases; nucleotides outside the gene matches: 9. CDR3: CASSPRGVRDTQYF. The CDR3 DNA sequence: TGTGCCAGCAGCCCTCGGGGGGTGAGGGATACGCAGTATTTT.

The rearrangement uses TRBV6-5 and TRBJ2-1; 7 nucleotides agree with TRBD1. This CDR3 is built from 13 residues. Germline CDR1 is MNHEY and CDR2 is SVGAGI. With V trimmed by 7 bases and J by 5 bases, 5 bases remained unmatched. CDR3 amino acids: CASTRGQNNEQFF. The CDR3 DNA is TGTGCCAGCACCAGGGGACAGAACAATGAGCAGTTCTTC.

The chain combines TRBV11-2 with TRBJ2-1, with 11 bases identical to TRBD2. From germline, CDR1 is SGHAT and CDR2 FQNNGV. This CDR3 is 15 amino acids long. With 4 bases clipped from V and 4 bases from J, the junction kept 3 bases outside the gene matches. As DNA, the CDR3 is TGTGCCAGCAGCTCGACTAGCGGGATGTACAATGAGCAGTTCTTC. Translation gives CASSSTSGMYNEQFF.

This clone has more than one count but fewer than ten. The rearrangement joins TRBV5-4 to TRBJ1-1; 8 positions agree with TRBD1. Germline V lookup: CDR1 SGHNT, CDR2 YYREEE (reference sequence). The CDR3 loop spans 15 amino acids. V lost 3 bases and J lost 5; bases outside the gene matches: 9. CDR3 nucleotides: TGTGCCAGCAGCTCGATAACAGGGGGTGGTACTGAAGCTTTCTTT. It is translated as CASSSITGGGTEAFF.

The genes are TRBV30 and TRBJ1-3; no definite D call. Germline assignment: CDR1 GTSNPN and CDR2 SVGIG (reference sequence). The germline V and J ends were trimmed by 2 bases and 4 bases, with 9 bases remaining between them. The CDR3 consists of 13 residues. CDR3 residues: CAWSILQGNTIYF. In DNA form, the CDR3 reads TGTGCCTGGAGTATTTTACAGGGAAACACCATATATTTT.

This clone was seen more than once but under ten times. V and J are TRBV2 and TRBJ1-6, with D maybe TRBD1 (6 bases). The CDR3 runs to 15 residues. The V end lost 5 bases, the J end lost 7 bases, and 15 bases lay between the germline ends. Germline V CDR1 and CDR2: SNHLY, FYNNEI. The CDR3 region has the DNA TGTGCCAGCAGTAAACAGGGTATAGAGAATTCACCCCTCCACTTT. It yields the protein CASSKQGIENSPLHF.